The rows below give T cell receptor beta chains drawn from one sample of a study of regulatory T cells in long-lasting Graves disease. TCRdb analysed the multiplex PCR reads with MiXCR anew, one entry per CDR3 protein. The sample has around 450,000 distinct CDR3 sequences, approximately 21% seen once. The specimen comprised peripheral blood mononuclear cells (PBMCs), sampled when the disease was refractory, from a patient treated with antithyroid drugs. Receptors were obtained from a female donor with Graves disease. Each CDR3 is given with its conserved first and last residue. The D gene is left open where the match is weak. Expanded clones are given a class, and other clones once, few, many or no size at all.

clone_size j_call d_call v_call cdr3_aa cdr3_nt
few TRBJ1-2 - TRBV28 CASRTTFGSDGYTF TGTGCCAGCAGAACAACATTCGGGAGCGATGGCTACACCTTC
- TRBJ1-5 - TRBV28 CASSLWYTYSNQPQHF TGTGCCAGCAGTTTATGGTACACCTATAGCAATCAGCCCCAGCATTTT
- TRBJ2-1 TRBD2 TRBV9 CASSVESGGLYNEQFF TGTGCCAGCAGCGTAGAGAGCGGGGGTCTATACAATGAGCAGTTCTTC
- TRBJ1-1 - TRBV7-6 CASSLGASGAGTEAFF TGTGCCAGCAGCTTGGGGGCGTCAGGGGCGGGCACTGAAGCTTTCTTT
few TRBJ1-4 - TRBV28 CASRYSGTPPTNEKLFF TGTGCCAGCAGATATTCCGGGACACCTCCAACTAATGAAAAACTGTTTTTT
few TRBJ1-2 - TRBV30 CAWSIGLGYTF TGTGCCTGGAGTATAGGACTTGGCTACACCTTC
many TRBJ1-6 TRBD1 TRBV6-1 CASRVGQVPVDSPLHF TGTGCCAGCAGGGTCGGACAGGTCCCGGTGGATTCACCCCTCCACTTT
- TRBJ2-7 - TRBV30 CAWSVLLGGEQYF TGTGCCTGGAGTGTACTACTAGGCGGCGAGCAGTACTTC
few TRBJ2-7 - TRBV20-1 CSARDPQGKVYEQYF TGCAGTGCTAGAGATCCACAGGGTAAAGTCTACGAGCAGTACTTC
many TRBJ1-4 - TRBV12-3/TRBV12-4 CASSSGPPNEKLFF TGTGCCAGCAGCTCCGGGCCGCCTAATGAAAAACTGTTTTTT
many TRBJ2-7 TRBD2 TRBV6-2/TRBV6-3 CASSYLDSRDYPRQYF TGTGCCAGCAGTTACTTAGACAGCCGGGACTACCCTCGTCAGTACTTC
once TRBJ2-7 TRBD1 TRBV7-9 CASSLRQGGSYEQYF TGTGCCAGCAGCTTGCGACAGGGGGGATCCTACGAGCAGTACTTC
- TRBJ1-2 - TRBV29-1 CSVEDPWMENYGYTF TGCAGCGTTGAAGATCCCTGGATGGAGAACTATGGCTACACCTTC
many TRBJ2-7 TRBD2 TRBV28 CASREWASGIYEQYF TGTGCCAGCAGGGAATGGGCTAGCGGGATCTACGAGCAGTACTTC
many TRBJ2-7 - TRBV3-1 CASSQPGAYEQYF TGTGCCAGCAGCCAACCCGGGGCCTACGAGCAGTACTTC
few TRBJ2-2 TRBD1 TRBV7-2 CASSTRQGENTGELFF TGTGCCAGCAGCACAAGACAGGGGGAGAACACCGGGGAGCTGTTTTTT
- TRBJ2-4 - TRBV18 CASSPPGGLENIQYF TGTGCCAGCTCACCACCGGGGGGCTTAGAAAACATTCAGTACTTC
few TRBJ2-7 - TRBV20-1 CSAIDSSYEQYF TGCAGTGCTATTGACAGTTCCTACGAGCAGTACTTC
- TRBJ1-2 - TRBV10-3 CAISPGGASPTF TGTGCCATCAGTCCTGGGGGAGCTTCGCCCACCTTC
many TRBJ1-1 - TRBV2 CASSAGRVVPEAFF TGTGCCAGCAGCGCCGGAAGGGTTGTTCCTGAAGCTTTCTTT
many TRBJ2-7 - TRBV7-9 CASSLGRISYEQYF TGTGCCAGCAGCTTAGGACGGATCTCCTACGAGCAGTACTTC
- TRBJ2-7 TRBD1 TRBV11-2 CASSLDSPTGGFYEQYF TGTGCCAGCAGCTTAGATTCCCCGACAGGGGGATTCTACGAGCAGTACTTC
- TRBJ2-2 TRBD1 TRBV24-1 CATSDWDRDHGELFF TGTGCCACCAGTGATTGGGACAGGGACCACGGGGAGCTGTTTTTT
- TRBJ2-1 TRBD1 TRBV27 CASSLKIRQGTYNEQFF TGTGCCAGCAGTCTAAAGATTAGACAGGGGACCTACAATGAGCAGTTCTTC
- TRBJ1-5 - TRBV6-2/TRBV6-3 CASSYSGGGDNQPQHF TGTGCCAGCAGTTACTCGGGGGGGGGGGACAATCAGCCCCAGCATTTT
many TRBJ1-1 TRBD1 TRBV12-3/TRBV12-4 CASSSGQGRGNTEAFF TGTGCCAGCAGCTCTGGACAGGGGCGGGGAAACACTGAAGCTTTCTTT
- TRBJ1-5 TRBD1 TRBV24-1 CATSGGQGVNQPQHF TGTGCCACCAGTGGGGGACAGGGGGTTAATCAGCCCCAGCATTTT
many TRBJ2-2 - TRBV11-2 CASSLVTGMNTGELFF TGTGCCAGCAGCTTAGTTACAGGAATGAACACCGGGGAGCTGTTTTTT
many TRBJ2-7 TRBD2 TRBV28 CASNAGGGRPTYEQYF TGTGCCAGCAACGCTGGCGGGGGGCGCCCCACCTACGAGCAGTACTTC
many TRBJ1-2 - TRBV28 CASTLPGDNNYGYTF TGTGCCAGCACCCTCCCCGGGGACAATAACTATGGCTACACCTTC
- TRBJ2-1 TRBD2 TRBV20-1 CSASGTSHWGSNEQFF TGCAGTGCTAGCGGGACTAGCCACTGGGGATCCAATGAGCAGTTCTTC
- TRBJ2-1 TRBD2 TRBV20-1 CSADPGGALEQFF TGCAGTGCCGACCCGGGGGGGGCCCTTGAGCAGTTCTTC
- TRBJ2-1 - TRBV13 CASSPMERGRYDEQFF TGTGCCAGCAGCCCCATGGAGAGGGGGAGATACGATGAGCAGTTCTTC
few TRBJ2-7 - TRBV6-5 CASSYGGTEYEQYF TGTGCCAGCAGTTATGGAGGGACAGAGTACGAGCAGTACTTC
- TRBJ1-4 - TRBV7-9 CASSLTKGEKLFF TGTGCCAGCAGCTTGACGAAGGGAGAAAAACTGTTTTTT
- TRBJ2-2 - TRBV5-4 CASSTGLNTYNTGELFF TGTGCCAGCAGCACTGGACTTAACACCTACAACACCGGGGAGCTGTTTTTT
many TRBJ2-7 TRBD2 TRBV7-3 CASSRTGGGGDEQYF TGTGCCAGCAGCCGTACCGGGGGGGGAGGGGACGAGCAGTACTTC
few TRBJ1-1 TRBD1 TRBV20-1 CSAAGTGGRTSTEAFF TGCAGTGCTGCCGGGACAGGGGGTCGGACGAGCACTGAAGCTTTCTTT
many TRBJ2-7 TRBD1 TRBV28 CASSLYRGWDEQYF TGTGCCAGCAGTTTATACAGGGGTTGGGACGAGCAGTACTTC
many TRBJ1-1 - TRBV10-1 CASSDGGVAFF TGCGCCAGCAGTGATGGAGGGGTAGCTTTCTTT
many TRBJ2-7 - TRBV13 CASSLAPGSTAHYEQYF TGTGCCAGCAGCTTAGCCCCTGGGTCAACGGCGCACTACGAGCAGTACTTC
many TRBJ1-1 - TRBV5-1 CASSLGEYMNTEAFF TGCGCCAGCAGCTTGGGAGAGTACATGAACACTGAAGCTTTCTTT
many TRBJ1-1 TRBD1 TRBV6-2/TRBV6-3 CASSPDRDPETGEAFF TGTGCCAGCAGTCCAGACAGGGATCCGGAGACAGGTGAAGCTTTCTTT
many TRBJ2-7 - TRBV28 CASRPDGTRRPNYEQYF TGTGCCAGCAGGCCAGACGGGACTCGCCGCCCGAACTACGAGCAGTACTTC
many TRBJ1-1 TRBD1 TRBV10-3 CAISESPTGVNTEAFF TGTGCCATCAGTGAGTCCCCTACAGGGGTGAACACTGAAGCTTTCTTT